This TCR beta chain was observed in a study of blood T cell repertoires in COVID-19. Overall study: T cells, B-cell-depleted T cells, or PBMCs provided the cDNA or gDNA that served as material.

Data came from immunoSEQ multiplex PCR; TCRdb stores just in-frame clones and leaves some out. The sample lists some 130,000 clones, around 82% occurring once. V trimming: 0 bases; J trimming: 6 bases; junction bases outside the gene matches: 7. Per the germline V gene, CDR1 is ENHRY and CDR2 is SYGVKD. The CDR3 is 16 amino acids. The study assigned cohorts using participant-reported clinical history. The sequence was obtained from a woman aged 45 to 65 who had recovered from COVID-19. The chain links TRBV10-3 to TRBJ2-2, with TRBD2 identical over 7 bases. The sample comprised PBMCs or T cells enriched from blood (not recorded which). CDR3: CAISESSGVGPGELFF. In nucleotides, the CDR3 is TGTGCCATCAGTGAGTCCAGCGGGGTGGGACCCGGGGAGCTGTTTTTT.